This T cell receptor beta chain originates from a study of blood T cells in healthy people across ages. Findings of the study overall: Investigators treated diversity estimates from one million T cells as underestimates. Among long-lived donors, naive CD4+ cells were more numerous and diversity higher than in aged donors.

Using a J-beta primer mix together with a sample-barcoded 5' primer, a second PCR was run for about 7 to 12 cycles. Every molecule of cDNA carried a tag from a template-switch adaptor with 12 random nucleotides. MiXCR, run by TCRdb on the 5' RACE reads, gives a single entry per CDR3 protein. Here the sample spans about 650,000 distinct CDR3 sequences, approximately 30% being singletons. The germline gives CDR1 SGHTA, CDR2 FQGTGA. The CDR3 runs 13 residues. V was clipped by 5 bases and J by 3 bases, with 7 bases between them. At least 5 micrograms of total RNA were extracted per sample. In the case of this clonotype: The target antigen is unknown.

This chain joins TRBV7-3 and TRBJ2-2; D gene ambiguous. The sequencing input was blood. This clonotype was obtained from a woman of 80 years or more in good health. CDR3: CASSRTDTGELFF. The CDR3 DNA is TGTGCCAGCAGCAGAACCGACACCGGGGAGCTGTTTTTT.